Listed here is a single T cell receptor (beta chain). The germline V gene encodes CDR1 SEHNR and CDR2 FQNEAQ (reference sequence). V dropped 6 bases and J dropped 0 bases, with 5 bases sitting between them. This CDR3 has 12 residues. This entry belongs to a study of blood T cell repertoires in COVID-19. In the study overall: Both acute and convalescent COVID-19 samples were obtained from the United States, Italy and Spain.

The data were produced by immunoSEQ multiplex PCR, yet TCRdb's version contains in-frame clones alone and is incomplete. Of some 270,000 clones detected, around nine tenths appear once; the ten largest clones hold around 1.6%. The material sequenced was peripheral blood. The clonotype comes from a woman between 55 and 75 years old who had recovered from COVID-19. The chain uses TRBV7-9 and TRBJ2-5; no reliable D call. The CDR3 nucleotides read TGTGCCAGCAGTCGAGACCAAGAGACCCAGTACTTC. It is translated as CASSRDQETQYF.